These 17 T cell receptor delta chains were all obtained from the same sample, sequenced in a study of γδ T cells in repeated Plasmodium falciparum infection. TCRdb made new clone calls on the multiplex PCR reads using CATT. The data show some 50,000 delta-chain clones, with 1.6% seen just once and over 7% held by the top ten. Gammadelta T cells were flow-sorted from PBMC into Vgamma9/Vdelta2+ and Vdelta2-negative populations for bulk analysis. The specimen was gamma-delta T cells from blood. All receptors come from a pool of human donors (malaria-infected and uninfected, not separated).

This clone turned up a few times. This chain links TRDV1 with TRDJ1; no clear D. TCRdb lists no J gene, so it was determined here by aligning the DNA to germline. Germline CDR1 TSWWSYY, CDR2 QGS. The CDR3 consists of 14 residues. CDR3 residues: CAPAHRHRTDKLIF. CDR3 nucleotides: TGTGCCCCAGCCCATCGACACCGCACCGATAAACTCATCTTT.

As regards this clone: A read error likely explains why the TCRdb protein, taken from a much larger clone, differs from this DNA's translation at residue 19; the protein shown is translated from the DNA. In DNA, the CDR3 is TGTGCTCTTGGGGAGCTTCCCCCTCTAAAGAGTACTGGGGGATACAGAGCCAGAACCCTGATCTTT. Protein: CALGELPPLKSTGGYRARTLIF. The rearrangement uses TRDV1 and TRDJ4, with 12 bases lining up with TRDD3. The J gene is absent in TCRdb and was assigned here via DNA matching to germline. There are 22 residues in the CDR3. Germline lookup yields CDR1 TSWWSYY and CDR2 QGS.

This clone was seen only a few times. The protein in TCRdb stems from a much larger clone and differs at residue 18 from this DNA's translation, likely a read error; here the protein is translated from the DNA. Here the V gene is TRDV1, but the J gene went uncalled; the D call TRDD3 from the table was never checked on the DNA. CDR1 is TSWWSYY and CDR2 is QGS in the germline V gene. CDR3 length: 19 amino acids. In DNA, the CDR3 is TGTGCTCTTGGGGAAAACCTCCTGACCGTACCTGTGGGGGATAAGGGACTCACCTTT. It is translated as CALGENLLTVPVGDKGLTF.

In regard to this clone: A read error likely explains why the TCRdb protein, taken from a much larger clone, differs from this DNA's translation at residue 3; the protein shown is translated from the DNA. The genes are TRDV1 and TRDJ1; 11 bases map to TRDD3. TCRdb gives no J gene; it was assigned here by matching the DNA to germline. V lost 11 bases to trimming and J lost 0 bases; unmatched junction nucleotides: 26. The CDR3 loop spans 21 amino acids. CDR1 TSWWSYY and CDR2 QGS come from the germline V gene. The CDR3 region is CAFERVWGIQARGAYTDKLIF. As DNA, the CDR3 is TGTGCTTTTGAACGAGTCTGGGGGATACAGGCCCGAGGGGCTTACACCGATAAACTCATCTTT.

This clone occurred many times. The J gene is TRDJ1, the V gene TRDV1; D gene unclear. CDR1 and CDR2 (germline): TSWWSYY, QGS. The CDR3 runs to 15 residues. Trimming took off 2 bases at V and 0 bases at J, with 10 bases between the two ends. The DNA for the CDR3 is TGTGCTCTTGGGGAAATAGGCGTGTACACCGATAAACTCATCTTT. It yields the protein CALGEIGVYTDKLIF.

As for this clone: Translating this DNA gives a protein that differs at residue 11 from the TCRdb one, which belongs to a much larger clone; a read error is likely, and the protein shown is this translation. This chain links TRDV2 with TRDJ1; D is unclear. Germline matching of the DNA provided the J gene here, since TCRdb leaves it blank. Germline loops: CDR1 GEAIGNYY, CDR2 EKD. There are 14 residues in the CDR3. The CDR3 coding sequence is TGTGCCTGTGACTTCCCCTCTCTGCCCGATAGACTCATCTTT. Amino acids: CACDFPSLPDRLIF.

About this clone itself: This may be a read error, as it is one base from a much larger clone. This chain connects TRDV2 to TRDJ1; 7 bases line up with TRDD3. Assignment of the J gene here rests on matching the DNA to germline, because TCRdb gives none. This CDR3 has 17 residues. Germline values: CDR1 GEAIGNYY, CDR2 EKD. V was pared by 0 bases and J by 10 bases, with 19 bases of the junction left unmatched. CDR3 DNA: TGTGCCTGTGACACCGTCGAAGGTGTGGGGGACACCCGAGGACTCATCTTT. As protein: CACDTVEGVGDTRGLIF.

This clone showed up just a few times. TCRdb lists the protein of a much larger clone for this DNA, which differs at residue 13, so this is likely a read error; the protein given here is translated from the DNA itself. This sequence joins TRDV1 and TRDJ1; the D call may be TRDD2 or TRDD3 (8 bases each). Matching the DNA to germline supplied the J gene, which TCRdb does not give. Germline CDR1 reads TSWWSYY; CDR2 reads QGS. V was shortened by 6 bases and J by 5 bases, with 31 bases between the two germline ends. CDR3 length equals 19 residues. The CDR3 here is CALGHSFLLLLGGKDKLIF. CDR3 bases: TGTGCTCTTGGTCACAGCTTCCTACTTTTACTGGGGGGTAAAGATAAACTCATCTTT.

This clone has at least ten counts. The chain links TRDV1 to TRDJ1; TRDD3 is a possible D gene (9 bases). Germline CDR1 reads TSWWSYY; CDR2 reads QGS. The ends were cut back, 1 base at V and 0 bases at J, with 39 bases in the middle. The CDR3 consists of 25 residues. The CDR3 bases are TGTGCTCTTGGGGAACCTTCCTACGCCCCTTTACTGGGGGACCCGGTACCCGTATACACCGATAAACTCATCTTT. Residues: CALGEPSYAPLLGDPVPVYTDKLIF.

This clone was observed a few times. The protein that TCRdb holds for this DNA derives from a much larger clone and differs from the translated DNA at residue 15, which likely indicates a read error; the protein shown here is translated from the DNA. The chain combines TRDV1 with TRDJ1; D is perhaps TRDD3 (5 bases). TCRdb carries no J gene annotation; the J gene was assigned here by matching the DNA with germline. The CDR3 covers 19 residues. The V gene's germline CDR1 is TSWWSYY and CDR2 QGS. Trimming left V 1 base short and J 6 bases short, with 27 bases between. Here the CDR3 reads CALGERPGSAHHVTNKLIF. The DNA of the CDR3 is TGTGCTCTTGGGGAACGGCCTGGGTCGGCCCACCATGTAACCAATAAACTCATCTTT.

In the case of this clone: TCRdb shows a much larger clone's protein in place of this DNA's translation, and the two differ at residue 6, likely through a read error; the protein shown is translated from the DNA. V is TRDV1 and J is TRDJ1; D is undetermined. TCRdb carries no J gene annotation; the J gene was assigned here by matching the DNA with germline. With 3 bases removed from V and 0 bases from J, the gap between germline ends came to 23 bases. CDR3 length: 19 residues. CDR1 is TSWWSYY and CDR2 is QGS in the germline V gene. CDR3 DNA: TGTGCTCTTGGGGACGATAAATTTCGCTGTTCCCCGTACACCGATAAACTCATCTTT. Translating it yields CALGDDKFRCSPYTDKLIF.

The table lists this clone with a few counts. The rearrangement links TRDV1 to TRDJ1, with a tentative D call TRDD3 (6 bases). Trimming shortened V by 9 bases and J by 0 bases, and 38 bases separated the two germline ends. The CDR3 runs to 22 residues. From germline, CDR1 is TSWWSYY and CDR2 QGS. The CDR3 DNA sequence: TGTGCTCTCTTTGGGGAGGATCCTAACATTAAACTGGGTTCTCTGTACACCGATAAACTCATCTTT. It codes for CALFGEDPNIKLGSLYTDKLIF.

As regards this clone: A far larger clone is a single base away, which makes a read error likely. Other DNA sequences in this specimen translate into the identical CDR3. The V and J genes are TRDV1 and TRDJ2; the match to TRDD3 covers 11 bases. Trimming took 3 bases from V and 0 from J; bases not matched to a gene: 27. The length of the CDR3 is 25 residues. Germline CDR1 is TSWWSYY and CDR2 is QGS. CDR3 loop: CALGEDPTLVLGDISRGALTAQLFF. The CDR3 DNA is TGTGCTCTTGGGGAGGATCCTACGCTCGTACTGGGGGATATTTCACGTGGGGCTTTGACAGCACAACTCTTCTTT.

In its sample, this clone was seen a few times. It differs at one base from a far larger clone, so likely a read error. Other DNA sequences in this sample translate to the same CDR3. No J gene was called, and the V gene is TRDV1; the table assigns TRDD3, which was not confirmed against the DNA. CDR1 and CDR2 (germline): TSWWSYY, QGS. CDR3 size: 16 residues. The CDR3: CALVVTGAGSTDKLIF. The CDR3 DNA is TGTGCTCTTGTAGTAACTGGGGCCGGGAGCACCGATAAACTCATCTTC.

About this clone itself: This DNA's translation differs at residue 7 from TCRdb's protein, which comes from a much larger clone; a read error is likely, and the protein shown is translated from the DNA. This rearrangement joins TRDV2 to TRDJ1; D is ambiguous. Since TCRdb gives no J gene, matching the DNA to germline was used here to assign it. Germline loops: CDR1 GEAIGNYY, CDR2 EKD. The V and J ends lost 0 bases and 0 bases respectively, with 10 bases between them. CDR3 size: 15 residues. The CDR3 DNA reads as TGTGCCTGTGACACCGGTTGCGTATACACCGATAAACTCATCTTT. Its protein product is CACDTGCVYTDKLIF.

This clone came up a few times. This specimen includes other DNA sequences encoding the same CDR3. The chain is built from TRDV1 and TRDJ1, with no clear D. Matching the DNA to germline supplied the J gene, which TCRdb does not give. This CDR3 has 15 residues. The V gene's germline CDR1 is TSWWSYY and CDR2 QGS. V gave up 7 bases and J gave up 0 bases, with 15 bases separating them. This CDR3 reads CALALITRYTDKLIF. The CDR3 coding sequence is TGTGCTCTTGCCCTAATTACCAGGTACACCGATAAACTCATCTTT.

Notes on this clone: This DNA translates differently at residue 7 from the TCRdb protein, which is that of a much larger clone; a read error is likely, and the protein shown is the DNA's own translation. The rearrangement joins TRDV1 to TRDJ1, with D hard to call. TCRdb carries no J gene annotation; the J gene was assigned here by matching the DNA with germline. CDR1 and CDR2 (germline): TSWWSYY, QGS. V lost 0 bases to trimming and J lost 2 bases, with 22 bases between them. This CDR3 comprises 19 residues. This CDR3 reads CALGELKSSRSFITDKLIF. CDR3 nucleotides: TGTGCTCTTGGGGAACTAAAGTCGTCCCGGTCCTTTATTACCGATAAACTCATCTTT.